A single sample is the source of the 32 T cell receptor beta chains below, sequenced in a study of CD4+ T cells in melanoma. TCRdb's copy holds only in-frame clones and misses some; the assay was immunoSEQ multiplex PCR. Altogether over 100,000 clones are present, around 92% being singletons, with the ten largest covering 2.5% to 3.5%. Input material: peripheral blood. The receptors originated from a human donor with melanoma.

This rearrangement joins TRBV30 to TRBJ1-1, with 11 positions matching TRBD1. Unmatched junction bases numbered 8, after V lost 2 bases and J lost 3 bases. The CDR3 is 16 amino acids. Germline lookup yields CDR1 GTSNPN and CDR2 SVGIG (reference sequence). The CDR3 protein is CAWSPNRDRGDTEAFF. Here the CDR3 DNA reads TGTGCCTGGAGTCCGAACCGGGACAGGGGGGACACTGAAGCTTTCTTT. The whole variable domain, remainder taken from reference TRBV30 and TRBJ1-1, is SQTIHQWPATLVQPVGSPLSLECTVEGTSNPNLYWYRQAAGRGLQLLFYSVGIGQISSEVPQNLSASRPQDRQFILSSKKLLLSDSGFYLCAWSPNRDRGDTEAFFGQGTRLTVV.

In its sample, this clone was seen a few times. Here the CDR3 reads CASSLGGQEYYEQYF. The CDR3 DNA follows: TGCGCCAGCAGCTTGGGGGGACAGGAATACTACGAGCAGTACTTC. This chain uses TRBV5-1 with TRBJ2-7; 8 positions match TRBD1. With 0 bases clipped from V and 3 bases from J, the junction kept 5 bases outside the gene matches. CDR3 length equals 15 residues. CDR1 and CDR2 (germline): SGHRS, YFSETQ.

The chain couples TRBV7-2 to TRBJ2-5, with no clear D. The CDR3 extends over 13 amino acids. V was trimmed by 2 bases and J by 4 bases, leaving 8 bases between them. Germline V gene data show CDR1 as SGHTA and CDR2 as FQGNSA. CDR3 DNA sequence: TGTGCCAGCAGCTTATTCGAAGCAGAGACCCAGTACTTC. Protein sequence: CASSLFEAETQYF.

The count of this clone is one. The V and J genes are TRBV7-8 and TRBJ1-1; D gene unclear. Per germline, CDR1 SGHVS and CDR2 FQNEAQ. Trimming took off 2 bases at V and 1 base at J, with 8 bases between the two ends. There are 14 residues in the CDR3. The CDR3 loop reads CASSLLAGNTEAFF. For the CDR3, the DNA is TGTGCCAGCAGCTTATTGGCCGGGAACACTGAAGCTTTCTTT.

The chain links TRBV15 to TRBJ2-5; D uncertain. This CDR3 has 12 amino acids. From germline, CDR1 is LNHNV and CDR2 YYDKDF (reference sequence). Trimming removed 2 bases at V and 7 bases at J, with 8 bases between. This CDR3 reads CATSRFRVTQYF. DNA for the CDR3: TGTGCCACCAGCAGATTCCGAGTGACCCAGTACTTC.

This chain uses TRBV4-1 with TRBJ1-3; 7 nucleotides match TRBD1. The CDR3 runs 16 residues. Trimming removed 0 bases from V and 1 base from J; junction bases left unmatched: 3. Germline lookup yields CDR1 MGHRA and CDR2 YSYEKL. CDR3 coding DNA: TGCGCCAGCAGCCAAGAAGGACAGGTATCTGGAAACACCATATATTTT. Translated: CASSQEGQVSGNTIYF.

This clone appeared once. This chain connects TRBV28 to TRBJ1-4; D unresolved. Trimming took off 8 bases at V and 7 bases at J, with 11 bases between the two ends. Germline lookup yields CDR1 MDHEN and CDR2 SYDVKM. The CDR3 sequence is 12 residues long. CDR3 sequence: CASGRVFEKLFF. The CDR3 nucleotides read TGTGCCAGCGGGAGGGTTTTTGAAAAACTGTTTTTT.

The chain recombines TRBV28 with TRBJ2-5; D might be TRBD2 (6 bases). CDR3 length: 13 residues. Trimming cost V 4 bases and J 5 bases, with 11 bases left between them. Germline values: CDR1 MDHEN, CDR2 SYDVKM. The CDR3 is CASSSGGRETQYF. DNA of the CDR3: TGTGCCAGCAGTTCCGGGGGAAGGGAGACCCAGTACTTC.

This chain uses TRBV6-1 with TRBJ1-3; 10 nucleotides agree with TRBD1. Unmatched junction bases numbered 7, after V lost 7 bases and J lost 4 bases. CDR1 is MNHNS, CDR2 SASEGT, per germline. The CDR3 totals 15 residues. The CDR3 nucleotides are TGTGCCAGCACCCCCCGGGACAGGGGAGGAAACACCATATATTTT. Translated: CASTPRDRGGNTIYF.

The chain carries TRBV6-6 and TRBJ1-2; D call uncertain. V was trimmed by 1 base and J by 0 bases, leaving 12 bases between them. Per germline, CDR1 MNHNY and CDR2 SVGAGI (reference sequence). The CDR3 runs to 16 residues. The CDR3 is CASSYFSQIANYGYTF. Here the CDR3 DNA reads TGTGCCAGCAGTTACTTCAGCCAGATAGCTAACTATGGCTACACCTTC.

The chain has TRBV2 and TRBJ2-5; D remains ambiguous. Per the germline V gene, CDR1 is SNHLY and CDR2 is FYNNEI. This CDR3 has 13 residues. V dropped 3 bases and J dropped 2 bases, with 7 bases sitting between them. The CDR3: CASSDLAQETQYF. The CDR3 DNA reads TGTGCCAGCAGTGATTTGGCACAAGAGACCCAGTACTTC.

The chain couples TRBV7-3 to TRBJ2-3; TRBD2 agrees at 10 bases. V dropped 3 bases and J dropped 0; count of bases not matched to a gene: 15. CDR3 length equals 20 residues. Germline-derived CDR1 and CDR2 are SGHTA and FQGTGA. CDR3 sequence: CASSLQAGGPTPTSTDTQYF. CDR3 nucleotides: TGTGCCAGCAGCTTGCAAGCGGGAGGGCCGACACCCACTAGCACAGATACGCAGTATTTT.

This clone is a singleton in its sample. V is TRBV7-2 and J is TRBJ2-5, with D unclear. The CDR3 runs to 11 residues. CDR1 is SGHTA and CDR2 is FQGNSA in the germline V gene. V was clipped by 2 bases and J by 5 bases, with 3 bases between them. In DNA, the CDR3 is TGTGCCAGCAGCTTAACGGAGACCCAGTACTTC. It encodes CASSLTETQYF.

The DNA of the CDR3 is TGTGCCAGCAGCTACGACAGGGCCTCTGGAAACACCATATATTTT. Amino acids: CASSYDRASGNTIYF. The genes are TRBV11-1 and TRBJ1-3, with 7 bases matching TRBD1. Germline lookup yields CDR1 SGHAT and CDR2 FQDESV (reference sequence). The CDR3 spans 15 residues. V lost 4 bases, J lost 0 bases, and 3 bases stayed unmatched.

CDR3 sequence reads: CASSLGTGTSNYGYTF. In DNA form, the CDR3 reads TGCGCCAGCAGCTTGGGGACAGGGACTTCTAACTATGGCTACACCTTC. The chain couples TRBV5-1 to TRBJ1-2, with 8 nucleotides matching TRBD1. The V segment lost 0 bases and the J segment 0 bases; nucleotides outside the gene matches: 4. The CDR3 has 16 amino acids. The V gene's germline CDR1 is SGHRS and CDR2 YFSETQ.

The gene calls are TRBV27 and TRBJ1-4, with D unresolved. The ends were cut back, 2 bases at V and 7 bases at J, with 11 bases in the middle. Germline CDR1 reads MNHEY; CDR2 reads SMNVEV (reference sequence). The CDR3 is 14 residues long. The CDR3 reads CASSLVGLGEKLFF. The CDR3 DNA sequence: TGTGCCAGCAGTTTAGTCGGTTTAGGTGAAAAACTGTTTTTT. The complete variable domain, with remaining parts taken from reference TRBV27 and TRBJ1-4, reads EAQVTQNPRYLITVTGKKLTVTCSQNMNHEYMSWYRQDPGLGLRQIYYSMNVEVTDKGDVPEGYKVSRKEKRNFPLILESPSPNQTSLYFCASSLVGLGEKLFFGSGTQLSVL.

The V gene is TRBV7-3, the J gene TRBJ1-1, with unresolved D. This CDR3 spans 14 amino acids. V gave up 5 bases and J gave up 0 bases, with 10 bases separating them. CDR1 SGHTA and CDR2 FQGTGA come from the germline V gene. The CDR3 loop is CASSPDGLNTEAFF. The CDR3 nucleotides are TGTGCCAGCAGCCCGGACGGATTGAACACTGAAGCTTTCTTT.

This chain uses TRBV9 with TRBJ1-3; D is perhaps TRBD1 (5 bases). The germline V gene encodes CDR1 SGDLS and CDR2 YYNGEE. The CDR3 is made up of 19 amino acids. The V gene lost 4 bases and the J gene lost 1 base, with 24 bases spanning the gap. The CDR3 region is CASSPSGTAALQSGNTIYF. As DNA, the CDR3 is TGTGCCAGCAGCCCTTCAGGGACCGCGGCCCTTCAATCTGGAAACACCATATATTTT.

The chain combines TRBV19 with TRBJ2-2, with D possibly called TRBD1 or TRBD2 (5 bases each). From germline, CDR1 is LNHDA and CDR2 SQIVND (reference sequence). The CDR3 is made up of 16 amino acids. V was cut by 3 bases and J by 4 bases, with 15 bases left in between. Here the CDR3 reads CASSMGDRRGTGELFF. CDR3 coding DNA: TGTGCCAGTAGTATGGGGGATCGCCGGGGCACCGGGGAGCTGTTTTTT.

The chain links TRBV7-7 to TRBJ2-7, with 8 positions matching TRBD1. V gave up 4 bases and J gave up 5 bases; unmatched junction bases: 4. Germline values: CDR1 SSHAT, CDR2 FNYEAQ (reference sequence). The length of the CDR3 is 13 residues. CDR3 nucleotide sequence: TGTGCCAGCAGCTCGGACAGGGCCCACGAGCAGTACTTC. This sequence encodes CASSSDRAHEQYF.

The chain uses TRBV7-3 and TRBJ2-1, with D possibly matching TRBD2 (6 bases). The CDR3 spans 15 residues. V lost 2 bases, J lost 2 bases, and 10 bases lay in between. Germline V lookup: CDR1 SGHTA, CDR2 FQGTGA. CDR3 loop: CASSLEASAYNEQFF. The CDR3 DNA follows: TGTGCCAGCAGCTTAGAAGCTAGCGCCTACAATGAGCAGTTCTTC.

This chain joins TRBV4-3 and TRBJ2-5; D uncertain. Trimming pared 0 bases from V and 2 bases from J, leaving 7 bases between. The CDR3 totals 14 residues. Per germline, CDR1 LGHNA and CDR2 YSLEER. The CDR3 DNA sequence: TGCGCCAGCAGCCAAGAGCTAGGGCAAGAGACCCAGTACTTC. Its translation: CASSQELGQETQYF.

This clone occurred once. V usage is TRBV2 and J usage is TRBJ2-5, with 11 nucleotides matching TRBD2. Germline CDR1 is SNHLY and CDR2 is FYNNEI. CDR3 length: 14 residues. With V trimmed by 8 bases and J by 7 bases, 9 bases remained unmatched. The CDR3 region has the DNA TGTGCCAGCCTCGCCACTAGCGGGAGTAGGACCCAGTACTTC. This encodes CASLATSGSRTQYF.

This chain links TRBV7-6 with TRBJ2-5, with D tentatively TRBD2 (5 bases). There are 15 residues in the CDR3. Germline CDR1 SGHVS, CDR2 FNYEAQ. V lost 2 bases, J lost 1 base, and 11 bases lay in between. CDR3 loop: CASSLSWETQETQYF. In DNA, the CDR3 is TGTGCCAGCAGCTTAAGCTGGGAGACCCAAGAGACCCAGTACTTC. The full variable domain, with the rest looked up from reference TRBV7-6 and TRBJ2-5, is GAGVSQSPRYKVTKRGQDVALRCDPISGHVSLYWYRQALGQGPEFLTYFNYEAQQDKSGLPNDRFSAERPEGSISTLTIQRTEQRDSAMYRCASSLSWETQETQYFGPGTRLLVL.

This chain links TRBV27 with TRBJ2-2; either TRBD1 or TRBD2 may supply D (7 bases each). Trimming removed 2 bases at V and 6 bases at J, with 19 bases between. This CDR3 contains 17 residues. Germline V gene lookup returns CDR1 MNHEY and CDR2 SMNVEV (reference sequence). The CDR3 sequence: CASSLIGAGGVAGELFF. Written as DNA, the CDR3 is TGTGCCAGCAGTTTAATTGGGGCAGGGGGGGTTGCCGGGGAGCTGTTTTTT.

The rearrangement uses TRBV27 and TRBJ2-7; TRBD2 might be the D (6 bases). Trimming stripped 2 bases from V and 3 bases from J, with 14 bases between. CDR1 is MNHEY and CDR2 is SMNVEV in the germline V gene (reference sequence). This CDR3 comprises 15 residues. CDR3: CASSLGPGELYEQYF. CDR3 nucleotide sequence: TGTGCCAGCAGTTTAGGACCGGGGGAACTCTACGAGCAGTACTTC.

This CDR3 reads CASSFPTREDTQYF. The CDR3 DNA follows: TGTGCCAGCAGTTTCCCTACCAGGGAGGATACGCAGTATTTT. The chain carries TRBV6-6 and TRBJ2-3; either TRBD1 or TRBD2 may supply D (5 bases each). Per germline, CDR1 MNHNY and CDR2 SVGAGI (reference sequence). This CDR3 region has 14 residues. V was clipped by 4 bases and J by 6 bases, with 14 bases between them.

The chain joins TRBV4-3 to TRBJ2-4; D possibly matches TRBD1 or TRBD2 (5 bases each). The CDR3 contains 17 residues. Per germline, CDR1 LGHNA and CDR2 YSLEER. V lost 0 bases, J lost 2 bases, and 14 bases lay in between. Written as DNA, the CDR3 is TGCGCCAGCAGCCAAGATTACGGGGCTGGGACCAAAAACATTCAGTACTTC. As protein: CASSQDYGAGTKNIQYF.

V usage is TRBV10-3 and J usage is TRBJ1-2; possibly TRBD1 for D (6 bases). The germline V and J ends were trimmed by 2 bases and 1 base, with 11 bases remaining between them. Germline CDR1 and CDR2: ENHRY and SYGVKD. This CDR3 spans 15 amino acids. The CDR3 DNA follows: TGTGCCATCAGTGAGCTGGTAGGGGGTAACTATGGCTACACCTTC. Residues: CAISELVGGNYGYTF.

This clone occurred a few times. The rearrangement links TRBV7-9 to TRBJ2-1; TRBD2 might be the D (6 bases). The V end lost 3 bases, the J end lost 6 bases, and 9 bases lay between the germline ends. The CDR3 sequence is 13 residues long. Per the germline V gene, CDR1 is SEHNR and CDR2 is FQNEAQ (reference sequence). The chain's CDR3 is CASSLGGANEQFF. CDR3 nucleotides: TGTGCCAGCAGCTTGGGGGGTGCCAATGAGCAGTTCTTC.

The V gene is TRBV6-4, the J gene TRBJ2-5, with TRBD2 matching over 8 bases. J was trimmed by 5 bases and V by 5 bases; bases with no gene match: 19. The length of the CDR3 is 18 residues. Germline V lookup: CDR1 MRHNA, CDR2 SNTAGT. The CDR3 nucleotides are TGTGCCAGCAGTTCCATCCGGGGGGGCCCCACACGACCGGAGACCCAGTACTTC. It specifies CASSSIRGGPTRPETQYF.

This chain links TRBV23-1 with TRBJ2-2; no definite D call. TRBV23-1 is an open reading frame, and its role is uncertain. The CDR3 spans 13 residues. V lost 1 base and J lost 8, with 8 bases in between. In nucleotides, the CDR3 is TGCGCCAGCAGTCAATGCTGTTTGGGGGAGCTGTTTTTT. Its protein product is CASSQCCLGELFF.